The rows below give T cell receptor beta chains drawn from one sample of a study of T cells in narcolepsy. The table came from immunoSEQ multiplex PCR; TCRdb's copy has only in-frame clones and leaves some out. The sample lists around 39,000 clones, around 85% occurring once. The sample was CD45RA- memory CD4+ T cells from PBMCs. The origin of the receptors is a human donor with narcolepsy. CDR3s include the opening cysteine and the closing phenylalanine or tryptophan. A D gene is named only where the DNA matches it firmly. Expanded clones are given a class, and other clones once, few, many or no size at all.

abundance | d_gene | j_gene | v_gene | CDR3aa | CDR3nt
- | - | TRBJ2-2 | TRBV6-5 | CASRRAAGELFF | TGTGCCAGCAGGCGGGCCGCCGGGGAGCTGTTTTTT
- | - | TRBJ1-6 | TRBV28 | CASSLIRQGIYNSPLHF | TGTGCCAGCAGTTTAATAAGGCAGGGAATCTATAATTCACCCCTCCACTTT
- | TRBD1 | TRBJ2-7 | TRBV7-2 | CASSIGTDYEQYF | TGTGCCAGCAGCATCGGGACAGACTACGAGCAGTACTTC
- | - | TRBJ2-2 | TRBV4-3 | CASSHLGAGELFF | TGCGCCAGCAGCCACCTGGGGGCCGGGGAGCTGTTTTTT
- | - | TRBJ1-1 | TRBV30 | CAWSKMNTEAFF | TGTGCCTGGAGTAAAATGAACACTGAAGCTTTCTTT
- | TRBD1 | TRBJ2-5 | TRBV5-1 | CASSHGQGRETQYF | TGCGCCAGCAGCCATGGACAGGGGAGAGAGACCCAGTACTTC
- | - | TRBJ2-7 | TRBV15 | CATSSPDRSSSYEQYF | TGTGCCACCAGCAGTCCTGACAGGTCCAGCTCCTACGAGCAGTACTTC
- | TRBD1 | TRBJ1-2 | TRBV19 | CASSPGQGAVGYTF | TGTGCCAGTTCCCCGGGACAGGGGGCGGTTGGCTACACCTTC
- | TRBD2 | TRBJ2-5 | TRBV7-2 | CASSFSGGAVETQYF | TGTGCCAGCAGCTTTAGCGGGGGGGCCGTTGAGACCCAGTACTTC
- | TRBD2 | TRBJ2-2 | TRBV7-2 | CASSLQGLAGELFF | TGTGCCAGCAGCCTCCAGGGACTAGCCGGGGAGCTGTTTTTT
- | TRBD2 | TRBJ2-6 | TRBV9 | CASSERGPAGANVLTF | TGTGCCAGCAGCGAGCGGGGGCCTGCTGGGGCCAACGTCCTGACTTTC
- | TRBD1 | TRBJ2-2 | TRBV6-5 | CASRGTGVNTGELFF | TGTGCCAGCAGGGGGACAGGGGTAAACACCGGGGAGCTGTTTTTT
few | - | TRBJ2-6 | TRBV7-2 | CASSTPGTQSSGANVLTF | TGTGCCAGCAGTACCCCGGGGACACAGAGCTCTGGGGCCAACGTCCTGACTTTC
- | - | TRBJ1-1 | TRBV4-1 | CASSQYAGFTEAFF | TGCGCCAGCAGTCAATATGCAGGGTTCACTGAAGCTTTCTTT
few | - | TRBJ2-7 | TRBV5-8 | CASSRESASYEQYF | TGTGCCAGCAGCCGGGAGTCGGCCTCCTACGAGCAGTACTTC
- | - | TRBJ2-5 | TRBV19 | CASSIGPRLETQYF | TGTGCCAGTAGTATAGGACCGCGACTGGAGACCCAGTACTTC
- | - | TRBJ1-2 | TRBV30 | CAWRVGRGRNGYTF | TGTGCCTGGAGGGTGGGGAGGGGACGGAATGGCTACACCTTC
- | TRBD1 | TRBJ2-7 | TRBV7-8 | CASSFTSPGQGSYEQYF | TGTGCCAGCAGCTTCACTTCTCCGGGACAGGGTTCCTACGAGCAGTACTTC
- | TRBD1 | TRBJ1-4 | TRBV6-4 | CASSDSGTGNEKLFF | TGTGCCAGCAGTGACTCCGGGACAGGGAATGAAAAACTGTTTTTT
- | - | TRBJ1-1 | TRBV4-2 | CASSQYGGGLGSAEAFF | TGTGCCAGCAGCCAATATGGGGGGGGCCTCGGTAGTGCTGAAGCTTTCTTT
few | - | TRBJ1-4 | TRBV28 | CASSLSGLGEKLFF | TGTGCCAGCAGTTTATCTGGGTTGGGTGAAAAACTGTTTTTT
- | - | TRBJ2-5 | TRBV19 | CASSRGQQETQYF | TGTGCCAGTAGTAGAGGACAGCAAGAGACCCAGTACTTC
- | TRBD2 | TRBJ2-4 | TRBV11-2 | CASSLGLAGALAKNIQYF | TGTGCCAGCAGCTTAGGACTAGCGGGGGCCCTAGCCAAAAACATTCAGTACTTC
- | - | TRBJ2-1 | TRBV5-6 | CASSLASYNEQFF | TGTGCCAGCAGCTTGGCTAGTTACAATGAGCAGTTCTTC
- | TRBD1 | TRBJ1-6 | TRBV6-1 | CASRDRGNSPLHF | TGTGCCAGCAGAGACAGGGGTAACTCACCCCTCCACTTT
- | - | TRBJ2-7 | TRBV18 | CASSPEDSSYEQYF | TGTGCCAGCTCACCAGAGGACAGCTCCTACGAGCAGTACTTC
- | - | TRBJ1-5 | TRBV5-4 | CTSSPTPGYSNQPQHF | TGTACCAGCAGCCCTACCCCAGGTTATAGCAATCAGCCCCAGCATTTT
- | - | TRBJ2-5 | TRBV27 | CASSPSLMYQETQYF | TGTGCCAGCAGTCCCAGCCTGATGTACCAAGAGACCCAGTACTTC
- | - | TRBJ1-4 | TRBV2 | CASSELTENEKLFF | TGTGCCAGCAGTGAGTTGACAGAGAATGAAAAACTGTTTTTT
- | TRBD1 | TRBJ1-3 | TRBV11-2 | CASSLQGPGDTIYF | TGTGCCAGCAGTCTACAGGGGCCTGGAGACACCATATATTTT
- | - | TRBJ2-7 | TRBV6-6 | CASSGRGQRSDEQYF | TGTGCCAGCAGTGGGAGGGGGCAACGAAGCGACGAGCAGTACTTC
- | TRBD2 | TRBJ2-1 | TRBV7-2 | CASSLFSGGVYDNEQFF | TGTGCCAGCAGCTTATTTAGCGGGGGCGTCTACGACAATGAGCAGTTCTTC
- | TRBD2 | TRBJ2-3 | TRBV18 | CASSPLGGAEDTQYF | TGTGCCAGCTCACCACTCGGGGGGGCGGAAGATACGCAGTATTTT
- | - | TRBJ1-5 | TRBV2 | CASSRDTSNQPQHF | TGTGCCAGCAGTCGGGACACTAGCAATCAGCCCCAGCATTTT
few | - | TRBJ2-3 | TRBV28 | CATFIRLTDTQYF | TGTGCCACATTCATACGTCTCACAGATACGCAGTATTTT